This T cell receptor beta chain was observed in a study of CD4+ T cells in melanoma. CDR3 size: 12 residues. V shed 6 bases and J shed 9 bases, with 12 bases lying between them. From germline, CDR1 is MNHNY and CDR2 SVGAGI (reference sequence). The table came from immunoSEQ multiplex PCR; TCRdb's copy has only in-frame clones and leaves some out. Among 55,000 or so clones listed, 60% to 80% were seen once. This clonotype originated in a human donor with melanoma. V and J are TRBV6-6 and TRBJ2-1; D may be TRBD1 (6 bases). Sequencing was performed on tumor tissue. The CDR3 here is CASSPDSSEQFF. CDR3 DNA: TGTGCCAGCAGCCCGGACAGTAGTGAGCAGTTCTTC.